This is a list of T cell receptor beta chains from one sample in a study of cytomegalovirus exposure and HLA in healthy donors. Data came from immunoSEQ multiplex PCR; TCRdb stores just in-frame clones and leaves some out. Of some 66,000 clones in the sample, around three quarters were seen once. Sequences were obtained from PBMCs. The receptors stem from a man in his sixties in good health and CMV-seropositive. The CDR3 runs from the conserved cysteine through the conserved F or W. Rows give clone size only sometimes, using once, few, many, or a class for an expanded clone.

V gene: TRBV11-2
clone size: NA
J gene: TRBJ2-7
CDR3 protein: CASSASTGSYEQYF

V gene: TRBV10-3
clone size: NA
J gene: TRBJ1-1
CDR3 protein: CAISEIENTEAFF

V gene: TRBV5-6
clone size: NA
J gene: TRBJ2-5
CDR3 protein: CASSILAGVQETQYF

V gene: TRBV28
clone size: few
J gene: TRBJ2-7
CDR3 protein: CASSFYDPGYEQYF

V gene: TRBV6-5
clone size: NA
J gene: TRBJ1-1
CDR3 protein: CASSYFMSGSGTEAFF

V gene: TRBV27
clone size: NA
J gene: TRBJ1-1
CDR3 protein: CASSPVLGVLNTEAFF

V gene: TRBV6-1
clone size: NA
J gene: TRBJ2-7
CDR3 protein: CASHRDRGPYEQYF

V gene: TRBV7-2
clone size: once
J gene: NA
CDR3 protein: CASSSSGGGEQYF

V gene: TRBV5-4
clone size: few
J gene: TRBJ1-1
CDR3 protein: CASSFGDRVGTEAFF

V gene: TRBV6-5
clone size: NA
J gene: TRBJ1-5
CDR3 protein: CASSFDRDNQPQHF

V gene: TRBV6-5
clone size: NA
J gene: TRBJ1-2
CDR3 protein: CASSKQGSAGYTF

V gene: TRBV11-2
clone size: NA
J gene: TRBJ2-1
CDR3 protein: CASSRWTSGNNEQFF

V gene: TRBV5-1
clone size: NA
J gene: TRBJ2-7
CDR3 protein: CASSSPPTGYEQYF

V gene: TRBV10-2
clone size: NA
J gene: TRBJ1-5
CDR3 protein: CASSESSGRLGQPQHF

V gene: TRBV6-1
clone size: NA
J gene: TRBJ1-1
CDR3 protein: CASSIGQRTEAFF

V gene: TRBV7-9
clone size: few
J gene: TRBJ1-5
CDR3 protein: CASSPGTGMRNQPQHF

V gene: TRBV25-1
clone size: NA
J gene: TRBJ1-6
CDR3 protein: CASSPGYNSPLHF

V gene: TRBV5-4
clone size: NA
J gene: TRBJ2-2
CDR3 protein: CASSFSVSNTGELFF

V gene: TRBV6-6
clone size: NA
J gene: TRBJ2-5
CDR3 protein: CASSSGKETQYF

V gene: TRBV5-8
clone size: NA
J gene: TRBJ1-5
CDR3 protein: CASSSLQLYSNQPQHF

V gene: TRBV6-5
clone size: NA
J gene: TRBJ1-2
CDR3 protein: CASSPIVTGFYGYTF

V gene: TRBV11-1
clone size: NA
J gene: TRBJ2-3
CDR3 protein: CASSPPPGQGEDTQYF

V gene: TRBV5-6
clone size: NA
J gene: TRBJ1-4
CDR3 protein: CASSLNGGATNEKLFF

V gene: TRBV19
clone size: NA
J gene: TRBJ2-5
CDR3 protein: CASKKQGNQETQYF

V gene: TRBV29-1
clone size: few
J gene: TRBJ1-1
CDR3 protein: CSVEFGTGNTEAFF

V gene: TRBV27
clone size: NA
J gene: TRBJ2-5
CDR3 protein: CASSLSGGEQYF

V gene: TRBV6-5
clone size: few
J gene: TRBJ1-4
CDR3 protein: CASSYLASREKLFF

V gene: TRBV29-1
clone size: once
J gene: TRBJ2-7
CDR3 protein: CSVRGWDSSYEQYF

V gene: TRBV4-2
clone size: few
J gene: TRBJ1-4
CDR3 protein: CASSQDRRGNEKLFF

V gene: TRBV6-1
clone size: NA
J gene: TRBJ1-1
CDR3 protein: CASSEWAGLRAEAFF

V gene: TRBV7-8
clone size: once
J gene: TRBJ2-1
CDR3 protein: CASSSPLQAGVPKEQFF

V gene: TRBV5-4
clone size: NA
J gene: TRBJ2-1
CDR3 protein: CASSPPGTSGVYEQFF

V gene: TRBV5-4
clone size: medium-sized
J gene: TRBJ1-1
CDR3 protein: CASSSTGGWDTEAFF

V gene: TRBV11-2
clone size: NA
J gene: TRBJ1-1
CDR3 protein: CASSQFGTGWAVEAFF

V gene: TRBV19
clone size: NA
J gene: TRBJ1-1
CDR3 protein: CASRPDQGNTEAFF

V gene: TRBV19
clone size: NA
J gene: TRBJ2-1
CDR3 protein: CASSIELAGEQFF

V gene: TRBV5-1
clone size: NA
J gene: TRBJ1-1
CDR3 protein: CASSLVIVDVQMNTEAFF

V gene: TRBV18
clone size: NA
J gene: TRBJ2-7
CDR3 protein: CASSPFFDQDPYF

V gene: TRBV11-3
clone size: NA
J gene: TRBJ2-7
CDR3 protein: CASSLVTGSAYEQYF

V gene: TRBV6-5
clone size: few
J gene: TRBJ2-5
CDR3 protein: CASSPFLAQETQYF

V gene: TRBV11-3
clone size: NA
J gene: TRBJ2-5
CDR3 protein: CASSPGGTSGGASETQYF